The 30 T cell receptor beta chains below all came from one sample that was sequenced in a study of post-analysis software for immune sequencing data. General study findings and limits: Five or six TRBV segments (TRBV5-6, TRBV5-1 and TRBV20-1 among them) occurred more frequently in patients than in controls.

What these receptors recognize is not known. Unique molecular identifiers were present in the TCR beta cDNA libraries. TCRdb passed the PCR reads through MiXCR, listing each CDR3 protein once. The repertoire consists of a few hundred thousand distinct CDR3 sequences, with 30% to 40% occurring once and the leading ten covering about 7.6%. Sequencing used blood. These receptors originate from a girl under 10 years old with multiple sclerosis.

This chain connects TRBV6-1 to TRBJ2-3; D uncertain. Germline CDR1 MNHNS, CDR2 SASEGT. This CDR3 is built from 14 residues. Deletions cut 5 bases from V and 5 bases from J, with 14 bases between. The CDR3 sequence: CASSNPPGIDTQYF. CDR3 sequence (DNA): TGTGCCAGCAGTAATCCCCCTGGCATAGATACGCAGTATTTT.

The rearrangement uses TRBV28 and TRBJ2-7; 8 positions agree with TRBD1. Trimming at V came to 4 bases and at J to 2 bases, leaving 4 bases not matched to a gene. CDR3 size: 14 residues. Germline V gene lookup returns CDR1 MDHEN and CDR2 SYDVKM. CDR3: CASSWGTGPYEQYF. In nucleotides, the CDR3 is TGTGCCAGCAGTTGGGGGACAGGACCCTACGAGCAGTACTTC.

This chain links TRBV29-1 with TRBJ2-1, with D possibly TRBD1 on 6 matching bases. Germline CDR1 is SQVTM and CDR2 is ANQGSEA. V was shortened by 6 bases and J by 0 bases, with 12 bases between the two germline ends. The CDR3 runs 14 residues. CDR3 nucleotide sequence: TGCAGCGTCCGCGGACAGTTCTCCTACAATGAGCAGTTCTTC. Translated, it gives CSVRGQFSYNEQFF.

This chain links TRBV20-1 with TRBJ2-5, with D perhaps being TRBD1 or TRBD2 (5 bases each). The better agreement between TRBJ2-7 and the DNA end casts doubt on the J call. CDR1 and CDR2 from the germline V gene are DFQATT and SNEGSKA (reference sequence). This CDR3 contains 15 residues. The CDR3 here is CSARGASGSGYEQYF. In DNA form, the CDR3 reads TGCAGTGCCCGAGGGGCTAGTGGGAGTGGATACGAGCAGTACTTC.

The V and J genes are TRBV3-1 and TRBJ2-7; D gene ambiguous. CDR1 is LGHDT, CDR2 YNNKEL, per germline (reference sequence). V was trimmed by 0 bases and J by 4 bases, leaving 16 bases between them. This CDR3 has 16 amino acids. The CDR3 sequence is CASSQEWQDEDYEQYF. CDR3 nucleotide sequence: TGTGCCAGCAGCCAAGAGTGGCAGGACGAAGATTACGAGCAGTACTTC.

The chain combines TRBV20-1 with TRBJ2-5; TRBD2 is a possible D gene (5 bases). Deletions cut 0 bases from V and 2 bases from J, with 13 bases between. The CDR3 sequence is 15 residues long. Germline V gene data show CDR1 as DFQATT and CDR2 as SNEGSKA (reference sequence). CDR3 coding DNA: TGCAGTGCTAGAGATCCTCGGACTCAGCAAGAGACCCAGTACTTC. As protein: CSARDPRTQQETQYF.

This chain joins TRBV20-1 and TRBJ2-7, with TRBD2 as a possible D gene (5 bases). Trimming stripped 0 bases from V and 3 bases from J, with 9 bases between. This CDR3 is 13 amino acids long. Germline CDR1 is DFQATT and CDR2 is SNEGSKA (reference sequence). For the CDR3, the DNA is TGCAGTGCTAGAGAACACGGGATCTACGAGCAGTACTTC. This gives the protein CSAREHGIYEQYF.

In this sample, this clonotype turned up a few times. The V gene is TRBV5-1, the J gene TRBJ1-1, with 7 bases that match TRBD1. Germline values: CDR1 SGHRS, CDR2 YFSETQ. The CDR3 runs 17 residues. After removal of 3 bases from V and 1 base from J, the junction contained 12 bases not matched to a gene. CDR3 bases: TGCGCCAGCAGCTCGAAGGGACAGAAAGGAGGGAACACTGAAGCTTTCTTT. Encoded protein: CASSSKGQKGGNTEAFF.

This clonotype was found once. The chain combines TRBV7-9 with TRBJ2-1; D remains ambiguous. V dropped 4 bases and J dropped 8 bases, with 12 bases sitting between them. The CDR3 consists of 13 residues. Germline loops: CDR1 SEHNR, CDR2 FQNEAQ (reference sequence). CDR3 nucleotides: TGTGCCAGCAGCTATTCAGGAGTAGATGAGCAGTTCTTC. The encoded protein is CASSYSGVDEQFF. Using reference TRBV7-9 and TRBJ2-1 for the parts outside the CDR3, the full variable domain is DTGVSQNPRHKITKRGQNVTFRCDPISEHNRLYWYRQTLGQGPEFLTYFQNEAQLEKSRLLSDRFSAERPKGSFSTLEIQRTEQGDSAMYLCASSYSGVDEQFFGPGTRLTVL.

This clonotype was recorded at least ten times. The rearrangement joins TRBV7-2 to TRBJ2-3, with D unresolved. CDR1 and CDR2 from the germline V gene are SGHTA and FQGNSA. This CDR3 region has 13 residues. V was trimmed by 2 bases and J by 4 bases, leaving 7 bases between them. The CDR3 coding sequence is TGTGCCAGCAGCTTACTCTTGGCAGATACGCAGTATTTT. Translating it yields CASSLLLADTQYF. Variable domain in full (rest from reference TRBV7-2 and TRBJ2-3): GAGVSQSPSNKVTEKGKDVELRCDPISGHTALYWYRQSLGQGLEFLIYFQGNSAPDKSGLPSDRFSAERTGGSVSTLTIQRTQQEDSAVYLCASSLLLADTQYFGPGTRLTVL.

This clonotype was observed a few times. V and J are TRBV29-1 and TRBJ2-7; 7 nucleotides match TRBD2. The CDR3 runs to 14 residues. Germline V CDR1 and CDR2: SQVTM, ANQGSEA. V lost 6 bases, J lost 2 bases, and 10 bases stayed unmatched. The CDR3 reads CSVKGAGPTYEQYF. The CDR3 DNA reads as TGCAGCGTAAAAGGAGCGGGACCCACCTACGAGCAGTACTTC.

The chain employs TRBV7-9 and TRBJ1-4; 7 bases are shared with TRBD1. This CDR3 comprises 18 residues. Germline trimming cut 4 bases from V and 4 bases from J; bases unmatched to any gene: 15. The germline CDR1 and CDR2 sequences are SEHNR and FQNEAQ (reference sequence). The CDR3 here is CASSWPGQSFSGNEKLFF. The CDR3 region has the DNA TGTGCCAGCAGCTGGCCGGGACAGTCATTTTCTGGTAATGAAAAACTGTTTTTT.

The genes are TRBV20-1 and TRBJ2-1; 10 bases fit TRBD2. Germline-derived CDR1 and CDR2 are DFQATT and SNEGSKA (reference sequence). The CDR3 runs to 14 residues. Trimming took 6 bases from V and 6 from J; bases not matched to a gene: 8. The CDR3 sequence: CSADLAGVRNEQFF. The CDR3 DNA is TGCAGTGCCGACCTAGCGGGAGTGCGCAATGAGCAGTTCTTC.

This clonotype has a handful of counts. The V call is TRBV28, the J call TRBJ2-5; 14 bases are shared with TRBD2. Matching the DNA end better, TRBJ2-7 makes the J call doubtful. The CDR3 is 19 amino acids. CDR1 is MDHEN and CDR2 is SYDVKM in the germline V gene. The CDR3 nucleotides read TGTGCCAGCAGTTTTCGACAGGTCGGACTAGCGGGAGGTCGATACGAGCAGTACTTC. Translation: CASSFRQVGLAGGRYEQYF.

This chain connects TRBV7-8 to TRBJ1-1; D is ambiguous. This CDR3 is 13 amino acids long. Trimming stripped 0 bases from V and 7 bases from J, with 9 bases between. Germline-derived CDR1 and CDR2 are SGHVS and FQNEAQ. CDR3 residues: CASSLASALEAFF. The CDR3 DNA is TGTGCCAGCAGCTTAGCGTCGGCACTTGAAGCTTTCTTT.

The chain couples TRBV20-1 to TRBJ2-3; TRBD2 matches 7 bases. CDR1 and CDR2 (germline): DFQATT, SNEGSKA (reference sequence). With 1 base clipped from V and 2 bases from J, the junction kept 6 bases outside the gene matches. The CDR3 covers 15 residues. This CDR3 is CSARAAGGYTDTQYF. The CDR3 DNA sequence: TGCAGTGCTAGAGCCGCCGGGGGGTACACAGATACGCAGTATTTT.

This clonotype has a handful of counts. The V and J genes are TRBV5-1 and TRBJ2-1; D perhaps matches TRBD2 (7 bases). Trimming shortened V by 4 bases and J by 12 bases, and 23 bases separated the two germline ends. CDR1 and CDR2 (germline): SGHRS, YFSETQ. This CDR3 contains 15 residues. As DNA, the CDR3 is TGCGCCAGCAGCCCCGGGGGGCAAACAGTCGGTGTGCAGTTCTTC. Protein product: CASSPGGQTVGVQFF.

This clonotype was counted at least ten times. The V and J genes are TRBV7-2 and TRBJ2-3, with D hard to call. Germline V CDR1 and CDR2: SGHTA, FQGNSA. V was pared by 1 base and J by 0 bases, with 5 bases between. The CDR3 covers 14 residues. The CDR3 loop is CASSLGFSTDTQYF. CDR3 sequence (DNA): TGTGCCAGCAGCTTAGGTTTTAGCACAGATACGCAGTATTTT.

This sequence joins TRBV3-1 and TRBJ1-2; tentative D call: TRBD1 (6 bases). The length of the CDR3 is 15 residues. Per the germline V gene, CDR1 is LGHDT and CDR2 is YNNKEL (reference sequence). Trimming removed 2 bases from V and 0 bases from J, with 10 bases in between. CDR3 bases: TGTGCCAGCAGCCAAAGGGGGACCCCTAACTATGGCTACACCTTC. Translation gives CASSQRGTPNYGYTF.

The V gene is TRBV15, the J gene TRBJ2-3; the D is unclear. The CDR3 is 17 residues long. Deletions cut 0 bases from V and 4 bases from J, with 17 bases between. Germline V lookup: CDR1 LNHNV, CDR2 YYDKDF (reference sequence). Here the CDR3 reads CATSRDLRSGLADTQYF. CDR3 DNA: TGTGCCACCAGCAGAGATCTTCGTAGTGGGTTGGCAGATACGCAGTATTTT.

The rearrangement uses TRBV7-9 and TRBJ2-7; possible D gene TRBD2, 6 bases. There are 15 residues in the CDR3. V was shortened by 3 bases and J by 1 base, with 13 bases between the two germline ends. Looked up from germline, CDR1 is SEHNR and CDR2 is FQNEAQ (reference sequence). As DNA, the CDR3 is TGTGCCAGCAGCTTGGGGGGTGAAGCGTCCTACGAGCAGTACTTC. As protein: CASSLGGEASYEQYF.

J is TRBJ1-1 and V is TRBV7-3, with D possibly being TRBD1 (6 bases). The CDR3 consists of 15 residues. The germline V and J ends were trimmed by 2 bases and 7 bases, with 17 bases remaining between them. Germline V gene data show CDR1 as SGHTA and CDR2 as FQGTGA. CDR3 amino acids: CASSLDRPTVGEAFF. CDR3 nucleotides: TGTGCCAGCAGCTTAGACAGGCCCACAGTGGGTGAAGCTTTCTTT.

This clonotype was observed a few times. This chain joins TRBV10-3 and TRBJ1-4; TRBD1 agrees at 8 bases. There are 12 residues in the CDR3. J was trimmed by 7 bases and V by 6 bases; bases with no gene match: 1. The V gene's germline CDR1 is ENHRY and CDR2 SYGVKD. The CDR3 DNA sequence: TGTGCCATCAGGGGGACAGGTGAAAAACTGTTTTTT. Protein: CAIRGTGEKLFF.

This clonotype was recorded a few times. The chain joins TRBV12-3 or TRBV12-4 to TRBJ1-1; D is ambiguous. The germline V and J ends were trimmed by 3 bases and 7 bases, with 12 bases remaining between them. The CDR3 consists of 13 residues. The CDR3, as DNA: TGTGCCAGCAGTTTGACATACGCAATTGAAGCTTTCTTT. Translated: CASSLTYAIEAFF.

The chain links TRBV7-2 to TRBJ1-2, with 9 nucleotides matching TRBD1. The CDR3 sequence is 14 residues long. Germline lookup yields CDR1 SGHTA and CDR2 FQGNSA. V lost 3 bases and J lost 8; bases outside the gene matches: 7. This CDR3 is CASSFRTGAEGYTF. DNA of the CDR3: TGTGCCAGCAGCTTCCGGACAGGGGCGGAAGGCTACACCTTC.

This sequence joins TRBV6-5 and TRBJ1-4; unclear D gene. The CDR3 spans 14 residues. Germline-derived CDR1 and CDR2 are MNHEY and SVGAGI. Trimming cost V 3 bases and J 7 bases, with 12 bases left between them. The CDR3 reads CASSYNGFFEKLFF. CDR3 bases: TGTGCCAGCAGTTATAACGGGTTCTTTGAAAAACTGTTTTTT.

The J gene is TRBJ2-1, the V gene TRBV12-3 or TRBV12-4; TRBD1 might be the D (7 bases). CDR3 length equals 17 residues. V was clipped by 3 bases and J by 5 bases, with 20 bases between them. CDR3 amino acids: CASSFRQGGSLNNEQFF. The CDR3 DNA reads TGTGCCAGCAGTTTCCGACAGGGAGGCAGTTTGAACAATGAGCAGTTCTTC.

This chain connects TRBV20-1 to TRBJ1-1; D gene unclear. The CDR3 covers 14 residues. The V end was cut by 0 bases, the J end by 3 bases, with 11 bases between. Per the germline V gene, CDR1 is DFQATT and CDR2 is SNEGSKA (reference sequence). The CDR3 coding sequence is TGCAGTGCTAGAGATCGCCTTGTATACACTGAAGCTTTCTTT. This translates into CSARDRLVYTEAFF.

This clonotype has more than one count but fewer than ten. V gene TRBV11-1 combines with J gene TRBJ2-1; the D is unclear. Trimming stripped 3 bases from V and 5 bases from J, with 5 bases between. Germline lookup yields CDR1 SGHAT and CDR2 FQDESV (reference sequence). The CDR3 totals 12 residues. The CDR3 sequence: CASSFYHNEQFF. CDR3 DNA: TGTGCCAGCAGCTTTTATCACAATGAGCAGTTCTTC.

This clonotype was counted a few times. The V call is TRBV29-1, the J call TRBJ2-5; 7 positions agree with TRBD2. Germline CDR1 SQVTM, CDR2 ANQGSEA. The CDR3 is 14 amino acids. The V segment lost 4 bases and the J segment 5 bases; nucleotides outside the gene matches: 10. CDR3 coding DNA: TGCAGCGTTGGTGGGAGGGCCCGGTGGGAGACCCAGTACTTC. Translated, it gives CSVGGRARWETQYF.